Each of the 20 T cell receptor beta chains below was sequenced from the same sample in a study of control samples from healthy donors and cancer patients. Data came from immunoSEQ multiplex PCR; TCRdb stores just in-frame clones and leaves some out. The sample records about 41,000 clones, roughly 94% being singletons. Sequencing was done on a sample of blood. The receptors were gathered from a man in his sixties in good health.

The J gene is TRBJ2-7, the V gene TRBV10-3, with 7 bases aligning to TRBD2. This CDR3 comprises 16 residues. The germline CDR1 and CDR2 sequences are ENHRY and SYGVKD. V dropped 1 base and J dropped 0; count of bases not matched to a gene: 6. CDR3 loop: CAISELGSGASYEQYF. The CDR3, as DNA: TGTGCCATCAGTGAGTTGGGGAGCGGGGCCTCCTACGAGCAGTACTTC.

The gene calls are TRBV2 and TRBJ1-2, with no clear D. This CDR3 has 10 amino acids. Germline CDR1 reads SNHLY; CDR2 reads FYNNEI. V was trimmed by 7 bases and J by 3 bases, leaving 3 bases between them. CDR3 sequence reads: CASTHYGYTF. The CDR3 DNA is TGTGCCAGCACCCACTATGGCTACACCTTC.

The chain couples TRBV20-1 to TRBJ1-2; D uncertain. Trimming stripped 3 bases from V and 6 bases from J, with 8 bases between. Germline CDR1 and CDR2: DFQATT and SNEGSKA (reference sequence). This CDR3 spans 11 amino acids. DNA for the CDR3: TGCAGTGCTAGTGTAATTGATGGCTACACCTTC. It specifies CSASVIDGYTF.

CDR3 nucleotide sequence: TGTGCCAGCACCCCGGGGCGACCCTCCTACAATGAGCAGTTCTTC. Its protein product is CASTPGRPSYNEQFF. This rearrangement joins TRBV5-4 to TRBJ2-1; the D call may be TRBD1 or TRBD2 (5 bases each). This CDR3 has 15 amino acids. The germline V and J ends were trimmed by 6 bases and 0 bases, with 13 bases remaining between them. CDR1 and CDR2 (germline): SGHNT, YYREEE (reference sequence).

The J gene is TRBJ2-7, the V gene TRBV3-1 (or the pseudogene TRBV3-2); D may be TRBD1 or TRBD2 (5 bases each). CDR3 length equals 14 residues. The V and J ends lost 3 bases and 2 bases respectively, with 11 bases between them. Germline V gene sequence: CDR1 LGHDT, CDR2 YNNKEL (reference sequence). CDR3 nucleotides: TGTGCCAGCAGCCAGGGGCCGGGAACCTACGAGCAGTACTTC. Translated, it gives CASSQGPGTYEQYF.

There are a few counts of this clone. The rearrangement links TRBV4-2 to TRBJ2-7; D possibly corresponds to TRBD2 (5 bases). This CDR3 spans 17 amino acids. V lost 1 base and J lost 0, with 16 bases in between. The germline V gene has CDR1 LGHNA and CDR2 YNFKEQ. The CDR3: CASSQVSWELHSYEQYF. CDR3 coding DNA: TGTGCCAGCAGCCAAGTTTCCTGGGAGTTACACTCCTACGAGCAGTACTTC.

The chain is built from TRBV7-9 and TRBJ1-5; D gene uncertain. CDR3 length equals 17 residues. V shed 0 bases and J shed 2 bases, with 14 bases lying between them. Germline values: CDR1 SEHNR, CDR2 FQNEAQ (reference sequence). The CDR3 DNA reads as TGTGCCAGCAGCTTAGCGCTGGCGGGGTTGGGCAATCAGCCCCAGCATTTT. This translates into CASSLALAGLGNQPQHF.

A remark on this clone: The junction and the germline gene differ at one end; a read error may be behind it. The identical CDR3 is also encoded by other nucleotide sequences in the sample. This chain uses TRBV5-1 with TRBJ2-7; TRBD2 might be the D (6 bases). Germline V gene data show CDR1 as SGHRS and CDR2 as YFSETQ. CDR3 length equals 14 residues. This CDR3 is CASSFGGTGYEQYF. DNA of the CDR3: TGTGCCAGCAGCTTTGGCGGGACGGGTTACGAGCAGTACTTC.

The V call is TRBV12-3 or TRBV12-4, the J call TRBJ1-2, with 10 nucleotides matching TRBD1. Trimming took 5 bases from V and 8 from J; bases not matched to a gene: 5. The length of the CDR3 is 13 residues. CDR3 amino acids: CASSDRGRGGYTF. The CDR3 nucleotides are TGTGCCAGCAGTGACAGGGGGCGCGGAGGCTACACCTTC.

The rearrangement uses TRBV19 and TRBJ2-5; D may correspond to TRBD1 or TRBD2 (6 bases each). Trimming left V 6 bases short and J 5 bases short, with 19 bases between. CDR1 and CDR2 (germline): LNHDA, SQIVND (reference sequence). The CDR3 is 15 amino acids. The CDR3, as DNA: TGTGCCAGTAGGGACCCGGGGCAGGGGAGGGAGACCCAGTACTTC. Protein product: CASRDPGQGRETQYF.

The rearrangement uses TRBV5-1 and TRBJ2-3; 8 nucleotides line up with TRBD2. CDR1 and CDR2 from the germline V gene are SGHRS and YFSETQ. This CDR3 has 18 amino acids. With V trimmed by 0 bases and J by 2 bases, 11 bases remained unmatched. CDR3 DNA: TGCGCCAGCAGCTTGGCGGGGGTGATAGCGGGGATCACAGATACGCAGTATTTT. This gives the protein CASSLAGVIAGITDTQYF.

The J gene is TRBJ2-5, the V gene TRBV5-5; TRBD2 aligns across 7 bases. The germline V gene encodes CDR1 SGHKS and CDR2 YYEKEE (reference sequence). The junction had 6 bases not matched to a gene; V was cut back by 2 bases and J by 5 bases. The CDR3 is 14 residues long. The CDR3 is CASSFAAGEETQYF. CDR3 nucleotides: TGTGCCAGCAGCTTTGCGGCGGGGGAGGAGACCCAGTACTTC.

This clone was seen once. The chain joins TRBV27 to TRBJ2-7; 10 bases map to TRBD1. Per the germline V gene, CDR1 is MNHEY and CDR2 is SMNVEV (reference sequence). The length of the CDR3 is 13 residues. V trimming: 9 bases; J trimming: 2 bases; junction bases outside the gene matches: 4. This chain's CDR3 is CASLGTGAYEQYF. For the CDR3, the DNA is TGTGCCAGTCTGGGGACAGGGGCCTACGAGCAGTACTTC.

Only one count was recorded for this clone. The same CDR3 can be traced to other DNA sequences in this sample. CDR3 bases: TGTGCCAGCAGCTTGGGAACGGGAGTAGGGGAGCTGTTTTTT. Translating it yields CASSLGTGVGELFF. The chain carries TRBV11-3 and TRBJ2-2; D might be TRBD2 (6 bases). Germline V gene data show CDR1 as SGHNT and CDR2 as YENEEA. Trimming left V 3 bases short and J 8 bases short, with 13 bases between. CDR3 size: 14 residues.

As DNA, the CDR3 is TGTGCCAGCAGCGGTGGAATCTCCTACGAGCAGTACTTC. Residues: CASSGGISYEQYF. The chain has TRBV3-1 (or the pseudogene TRBV3-2) and TRBJ2-7; D is uncertain. V was shortened by 5 bases and J by 0 bases, with 8 bases between the two germline ends. The germline V gene has CDR1 LGHDT and CDR2 YNNKEL (reference sequence). CDR3 size: 13 residues.

The rearrangement links TRBV30 to TRBJ1-4; 8 bases are shared with TRBD1. CDR1 and CDR2 (germline): GTSNPN, SVGIG (reference sequence). The length of the CDR3 is 12 residues. V lost 8 bases, J lost 8 bases, and 7 bases stayed unmatched. CDR3 nucleotides: TGTGCCCGACAGGGGCAGGGCGAAAAACTGTTTTTT. Its protein is CARQGQGEKLFF.

In DNA form, the CDR3 reads TGTGCCAGCAGCCAAGGGCGGGGGCGAGGCACAGATACGCAGTATTTT. Amino acid sequence: CASSQGRGRGTDTQYF. The chain uses TRBV3-1 (or the pseudogene TRBV3-2) and TRBJ2-3; D possibly corresponds to TRBD2 (7 bases). This CDR3 spans 16 amino acids. The germline gives CDR1 LGHDT, CDR2 YNNKEL (reference sequence). Trimming removed 1 base from V and 1 base from J, with 12 bases in between.

This chain uses TRBV4-1 with TRBJ1-5; D is perhaps TRBD1 (6 bases). CDR3 length: 16 residues. The V end lost 0 bases, the J end lost 0 bases, and 9 bases lay between the germline ends. The germline V gene has CDR1 MGHRA and CDR2 YSYEKL. For the CDR3, the DNA is TGCGCCAGCAGCCAAGAGCCAGGGGCTAGCAATCAGCCCCAGCATTTT. As protein: CASSQEPGASNQPQHF.

This clone was detected only once. The V gene is TRBV4-2, the J gene TRBJ2-1; the D gene is possibly TRBD2 (5 bases). Germline-derived CDR1 and CDR2 are LGHNA and YNFKEQ. The CDR3 consists of 16 residues. Trimming took off 5 bases at V and 4 bases at J, with 18 bases between the two ends. The CDR3 nucleotides read TGTGCCAGCAGCAGCCCCCTGAGCGGAGATTACAATGAGCAGTTCTTC. Amino acid sequence: CASSSPLSGDYNEQFF.

This chain links TRBV2 with TRBJ2-7; 13 positions match TRBD2. The V and J ends lost 5 bases and 5 bases, in that order; junction bases with no gene match: 27. Germline CDR1 is SNHLY and CDR2 is FYNNEI. CDR3 length: 22 amino acids. The CDR3 is CASSWGAGTPTSGLAGVDEQYF. Here the CDR3 DNA reads TGTGCCAGCAGTTGGGGGGCAGGGACGCCGACGTCTGGACTAGCGGGAGTGGACGAGCAGTACTTC.